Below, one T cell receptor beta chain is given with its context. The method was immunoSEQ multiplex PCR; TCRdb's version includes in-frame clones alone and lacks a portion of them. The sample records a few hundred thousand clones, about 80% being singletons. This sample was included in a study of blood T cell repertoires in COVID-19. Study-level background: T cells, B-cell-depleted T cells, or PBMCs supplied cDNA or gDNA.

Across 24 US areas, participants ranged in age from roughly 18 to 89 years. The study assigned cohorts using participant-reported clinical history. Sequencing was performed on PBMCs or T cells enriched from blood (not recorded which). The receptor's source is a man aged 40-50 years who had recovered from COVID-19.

Here the CDR3 DNA reads TGTGCCAGCAGCGTAGGGGACTCGAGCTCCTACAATGAGCAGTTCTTC. Its protein is CASSVGDSSSYNEQFF. The chain couples TRBV9 to TRBJ2-1; D is perhaps TRBD2 (6 bases). V was pared by 0 bases and J by 0 bases, with 10 bases between. Looked up from germline, CDR1 is SGDLS and CDR2 is YYNGEE. This CDR3 region has 16 residues.